The T cell receptor beta chain described here comes from a study of shared clonotypes between healthy human individuals. The CDR3 is made up of 14 amino acids. Germline CDR1 and CDR2: SGDLS and YYNGEE. V was clipped by 4 bases and J by 8 bases, with 16 bases between them. The assay was immunoSEQ multiplex PCR, and TCRdb's table has in-frame clones only and misses some. The table shows approximately 1,500,000 clones, with about 98% occurring only once. Input material: naive CD4+ T cells sorted from blood. As for subset: CD45RA+ positively selected. The origin of this receptor is a man aged 25-45 years in good health. The genes are TRBV9 and TRBJ2-1; the D gene could be TRBD1 or TRBD2 (5 bases each). The CDR3 sequence is CASSQPRGGDEQFF. The CDR3 nucleotides are TGTGCCAGCAGCCAACCGCGTGGGGGAGATGAGCAGTTCTTC. The whole variable domain, remainder taken from reference TRBV9 and TRBJ2-1, is DSGVTQTPKHLITATGQRVTLRCSPRSGDLSVYWYQQSLDQGLQFLIQYYNGEERAKGNILERFSAQQFPDLHSELNLSSLELGDSALYFCASSQPRGGDEQFFGPGTRLTVL.